Listed below are T cell receptor beta chains from one sample, sequenced in a study of cytomegalovirus exposure and HLA in healthy donors. Sequenced by immunoSEQ multiplex PCR; TCRdb stores in-frame clones only, minus some. Seen here are under 200,000 clones, approximately 86% observed once, and the top ten hold around 0.31%. Sequencing used PBMCs. These receptors originate from a woman aged 25 to 39 in good health and CMV-seronegative. Each CDR3 is given with its conserved first and last residue. The order of the fields is D gene, V gene, J gene, clone size, CDR3 length, CDR3 DNA, CDR3 protein. D genes are given only for firm matches. Expanded clones are given a class, and other clones once, few, many or no size at all.

d_call: NA; v_call: TRBV6-5; j_call: TRBJ2-3; clone_size: NA; cdr3_length: 15; cdr3_nt: TGTGCCAGCAGTTACTCGACGACAGATGCAGATACGCAGTATTTT; cdr3_aa: CASSYSTTDADTQYF
d_call: NA; v_call: TRBV10-3; j_call: TRBJ2-7; clone_size: NA; cdr3_length: 13; cdr3_nt: TGTGCCATCTGGACGGGAGTAGGTTACGAGCAGTACTTC; cdr3_aa: CAIWTGVGYEQYF
d_call: NA; v_call: TRBV7-7; j_call: TRBJ2-5; clone_size: NA; cdr3_length: 15; cdr3_nt: TGTGCTAGCAGCTTAGGACGCACCCCCACGGGGACCCAGTACTTC; cdr3_aa: CASSLGRTPTGTQYF
d_call: TRBD2; v_call: TRBV6-5; j_call: TRBJ2-5; clone_size: once; cdr3_length: 13; cdr3_nt: TGTGCCAGCAGGAGGGTAGCGGGGGAGACCCAGTACTTC; cdr3_aa: CASRRVAGETQYF
d_call: TRBD1; v_call: TRBV23-1; j_call: TRBJ1-6; clone_size: once; cdr3_length: 16; cdr3_nt: TGCGCCAGCAGTCATATAAGGGGGCGCGGGAATTCACCCCTCCACTTT; cdr3_aa: CASSHIRGRGNSPLHF
d_call: TRBD2; v_call: TRBV5-8; j_call: TRBJ2-2; clone_size: NA; cdr3_length: 16; cdr3_nt: TGTGCCAGCAGCCCCCCGGGACTACAGAACACCGGGGAGCTGTTTTTT; cdr3_aa: CASSPPGLQNTGELFF
d_call: TRBD2; v_call: TRBV2; j_call: TRBJ2-1; clone_size: once; cdr3_length: 16; cdr3_nt: TGTGCCAGCAGTTTACTGACTAGCGGGAGTATTGCGGAGCAGTTCTTC; cdr3_aa: CASSLLTSGSIAEQFF
d_call: TRBD2; v_call: TRBV5-1; j_call: TRBJ2-5; clone_size: NA; cdr3_length: 15; cdr3_nt: TGCGCCAGCAGCCCGAATGGACTAGCGGGAGAGACCCAGTACTTC; cdr3_aa: CASSPNGLAGETQYF
d_call: TRBD2; v_call: TRBV7-9; j_call: TRBJ2-1; clone_size: NA; cdr3_length: 16; cdr3_nt: TGTGCCAGCAGCCCCATACTAGCGGGGGGTTACAATGAGCAGTTCTTC; cdr3_aa: CASSPILAGGYNEQFF
d_call: NA; v_call: TRBV7-9; j_call: TRBJ1-2; clone_size: NA; cdr3_length: 14; cdr3_nt: TGTGCCAGCAGCTTAGTTGAGGGGGTTGATGGCTACACCTTC; cdr3_aa: CASSLVEGVDGYTF
d_call: NA; v_call: TRBV9; j_call: TRBJ1-3; clone_size: NA; cdr3_length: 15; cdr3_nt: TGTGCCAGCAGCCGATTCGGGGGATCTGGAAACACCATATATTTT; cdr3_aa: CASSRFGGSGNTIYF